These T cell receptor beta chains were read from a single sample in a study of glioma-infiltrating T cells after dendritic cell vaccination. Produced via immunoSEQ multiplex PCR; TCRdb's table is partial and in-frame only. The profile shows approximately 93,000 clones, roughly 85% of them singletons. The sequenced sample was blood, obtained after dendritic cell vaccination. Receptors originate from a human donor with glioblastoma. Both conserved end residues are part of each CDR3. Fields, in order: J gene, clone size, V gene, D gene, CDR3 DNA, CDR3 protein. The D gene is left open where the match is weak. A row's size may be missing; if present it is once, few, many or a size class.

TRBJ1-2	once	TRBV5-6	-	TGTGCCAGCAGCTTGGTAGGCGAGGAGTTGAACTATGGCTACACCTTC	CASSLVGEELNYGYTF
TRBJ2-3	-	TRBV13	TRBD2	TGTGCCAGCAGCTCGGGACTAGCGGGGGAGTTAGATACGCAGTATTTT	CASSSGLAGELDTQYF
TRBJ1-5	few	TRBV19	-	TGTGCCAGTAGTATGCGGGGGGGCAGGGGAAATCAGCCCCAGCATTTT	CASSMRGGRGNQPQHF
TRBJ2-7	-	TRBV6-1	-	TGTGCCAGCAGTGATAGCTTGCAGTTTACCTACGAGCAGTACTTC	CASSDSLQFTYEQYF
TRBJ2-7	few	TRBV2	TRBD1	TGTGCCAGCAAAAAGGACAGGGGAATAATCTACGAGCAGTACTTC	CASKKDRGIIYEQYF
TRBJ1-3	-	TRBV19	TRBD1	TGTGCCAGTAGGAAGAGCAGGGGGCGCGATGGAAACACCATATATTTT	CASRKSRGRDGNTIYF
TRBJ2-7	-	TRBV9	TRBD1	TGTGCCAGCAGCGCGACAGGGTTAGGGGAGCAGTACTTC	CASSATGLGEQYF
TRBJ2-2	-	TRBV5-6	TRBD2	TGTGCCAGCAGCTGGAAGGGACTAGAAGTAGGCGGGGAGCTGTTTTTT	CASSWKGLEVGGELFF
TRBJ2-1	-	TRBV7-8	TRBD2	TGTGCCACCAAATTAGCGGGAGAGGTGGATGAGCAGTTCTTC	CATKLAGEVDEQFF
TRBJ1-3	-	TRBV30	-	TGTGCCTGGAGTGTCTCCCGGAGCTCTGGAAACACCATATATTTT	CAWSVSRSSGNTIYF
TRBJ2-3	-	TRBV14	TRBD1	TGTGCCAGCAGCCACCCGGACAGGGGAGACACAGATACGCAGTATTTT	CASSHPDRGDTDTQYF
TRBJ1-2	-	TRBV5-1	TRBD1	TGCGCCAGCAGCCTGGAGGACAGGGGGCCCTTCTATGGCTACACCTTC	CASSLEDRGPFYGYTF
TRBJ2-5	once	TRBV9	TRBD2	TGTGCCAGCAGCGTAGCAGCGGGAGGTCTCGAGACCCAGTACTTC	CASSVAAGGLETQYF
TRBJ2-3	-	TRBV2	TRBD1	TGTGCCAGCGGACAGGGTACAGATACGCAGTATTTT	CASGQGTDTQYF
TRBJ2-1	-	TRBV11-2	-	TGTGCCAGCAGCCCGTCGTTCAATGAGCAGTTCTTC	CASSPSFNEQFF
TRBJ1-3	-	TRBV6-5	-	TGTGCCACGCCGACAGGAGGCATTGGAAACACCATATATTTT	CATPTGGIGNTIYF
TRBJ1-5	-	TRBV19	-	TGTGCCAGTAGTAAACATGGCAATCAGCCCCAGCATTTT	CASSKHGNQPQHF
TRBJ2-7	-	TRBV9	-	TGTGCCAGCAGCCCCGCCCAGGGATTAGACTACGAGCAGTACTTC	CASSPAQGLDYEQYF
TRBJ2-7	-	TRBV6-5	TRBD2	TGTGCCAGCAGTTACGTTGGCGGGAGTTGGTACGAGCAGTACTTC	CASSYVGGSWYEQYF
TRBJ1-2	-	TRBV18	TRBD1	TGTGCCAGCTCACCAACTCGGACAGGGGCCTATGGCTACACCTTC	CASSPTRTGAYGYTF
TRBJ2-7	-	TRBV28	-	TGTGCCAGCAGGAAGGGACACGCTTACGAGCAGTACTTC	CASRKGHAYEQYF
TRBJ2-1	few	TRBV2	TRBD1	TGTGCCAGCAAGGAAGACAGGGTGTTGGGGGATGAGCAGTTCTTC	CASKEDRVLGDEQFF
TRBJ1-4	-	TRBV6-5	-	TGTGCCAGCAGTTACTCGGCTGCCTCGACTAATGAAAAACTGTTTTTT	CASSYSAASTNEKLFF
TRBJ1-2	-	TRBV6-5	TRBD1	TGTGCCAGCAGTCCCACAGGGGGGTTCTATGGCTACACCTTC	CASSPTGGFYGYTF
TRBJ2-7	-	TRBV6-1	-	TGTGCCAGCAGAGCGTTTAGAAGGGGTGACGAGCAGTACTTC	CASRAFRRGDEQYF
TRBJ1-3	-	TRBV10-2	-	TGCGCCACCGCGAAGGGGGACCCCTCTGGAAACACCATATATTTT	CATAKGDPSGNTIYF
TRBJ2-3	-	TRBV9	-	TGTGCCAGCAGCGCCTACGGGAGATGGGTGGCAGATACGCAGTATTTT	CASSAYGRWVADTQYF
TRBJ2-7	-	TRBV6-5	-	TGTGCCAGCAGTTACGGGGCGGAATCTTACGAGCAGTACTTC	CASSYGAESYEQYF
TRBJ1-2	-	TRBV7-9	-	TGTGCCAGCAGCTCCGGACAGCGCCTGTGGTATGGCTACACCTTC	CASSSGQRLWYGYTF
TRBJ1-6	-	TRBV27	TRBD1	TGTGCCAGCAGTTTAGGGTGGACAGGGGTTAATTCACCCCTCCACTTT	CASSLGWTGVNSPLHF
TRBJ1-4	once	TRBV2	TRBD1	TGTGCCAGCAGTGAAGACAGGGGTAATGAAAAACTGTTTTTT	CASSEDRGNEKLFF
TRBJ2-2	-	TRBV19	TRBD1	TGTGCCAGTAGAGGGGGCGGAAACACCGGGGAGCTGTTTTTT	CASRGGGNTGELFF
TRBJ1-4	-	TRBV18	-	TGTGCCAGCTCACCAAACATCGCAACTAATGAAAAACTGTTTTTT	CASSPNIATNEKLFF
TRBJ2-7	-	TRBV7-9	-	TGTGCCAGCAGCTTGGGAGACCGATCATTACCCTACGAGCAGTACTTC	CASSLGDRSLPYEQYF
TRBJ2-7	-	TRBV5-4	TRBD2	TGTGCCAGCAACCAGCGGGGGGGAGGTGGATCCTACGAGCAGTACTTC	CASNQRGGGGSYEQYF
TRBJ2-5	once	TRBV28	TRBD2	TGTGCCAGCAGGCCTAGCGGGGGGTTGGAGACCCAGTACTTC	CASRPSGGLETQYF
TRBJ2-4	-	TRBV11-2	TRBD1	TGTGCCAGCAGCGGACAGGGGGCGGTCGGCAAAAACATTCAGTACTTC	CASSGQGAVGKNIQYF
TRBJ1-2	-	TRBV18	TRBD1	TGTGCCAGCTCACCCCTGGACAGGGACTATGGCTACACCTTC	CASSPLDRDYGYTF
TRBJ2-1	-	TRBV6-6	TRBD2	TGTGCCAGCAGTTCCCAGGGACTAGGTGGGCATGAGCAGTTCTTC	CASSSQGLGGHEQFF
TRBJ2-1	-	TRBV27	-	TGTGCCAGCAGTTTAGACAGCTACAATGAGCAGTTCTTC	CASSLDSYNEQFF
TRBJ1-1	once	TRBV18	TRBD1	TGTGCCAGCTCGCGCGGGACAGGGTTTGAAGCTTTCTTT	CASSRGTGFEAFF
TRBJ1-2	-	TRBV7-3	-	TGTGCCAGCAGCCCGGCCTCCCGGGGCTATGGCTACACCTTC	CASSPASRGYGYTF
TRBJ2-1	-	TRBV7-2	TRBD2	TGTGCCAGCAGCTTATGGGCCCCCCCCAGCGGGAGGGCCTCTAATGAGCAGTTCTTC	CASSLWAPPSGRASNEQFF
TRBJ2-1	-	TRBV30	TRBD2	TGTGCCTGGAGTGGAGTAGCGGGAGATCGGCAGTTCTTC	CAWSGVAGDRQFF
TRBJ2-3	-	TRBV7-2	-	TGTGCCAGCAGCTTAGCGGCTAGATCCACTAGCACAGATACGCAGTATTTT	CASSLAARSTSTDTQYF
TRBJ2-7	-	TRBV7-2	-	TGTGCCAGCAGCTTATATATGGCTAGCAGCGAGCAGTACTTC	CASSLYMASSEQYF
TRBJ1-5	-	TRBV2	-	TGTGCCAGCATGGAGATAAATCAGCCCCAGCATTTT	CASMEINQPQHF
TRBJ2-7	-	TRBV7-8	-	TGTGCCAGCAGCCCGAGAGGGACAAAGGACTACGAGCAGTACTTC	CASSPRGTKDYEQYF
TRBJ2-7	-	TRBV2	-	TGTGCCAGCAGTGAACAGGGGGGCGAGCAGTACTTC	CASSEQGGEQYF
TRBJ2-7	-	TRBV7-9	TRBD1	TGTGCCAGCAGCTTAGTTCAGGGGGCGCGGGACGAGCAGTACTTC	CASSLVQGARDEQYF